One T cell receptor beta chain is described in this entry. It lacks a known antigen. Nothing much larger sits one base from this clone, and base qualities are not available. This sample was taken from a study of cytomegalovirus exposure and HLA in healthy donors (dated 2017 in TCRdb). With regard to the full study: An earlier analysis of about 560 of the donors reported approximately 300 Gb of sequence data and around 110 million unique TCR beta sequences obtained from approximately 180 million T cells. Roughly 320 gigabases of sequencing data and roughly 81 million unique TCR sequences made up an early release that covered 500 to 700 HLA-typed donors. Among the roughly 390 genotyped donors, around 81% belonged to the genetic ancestry cluster associated with self-reported Caucasian donors. The aim of the study was to test whether cataloging public T cell receptors could identify signatures of past pathogen exposure. The T cell repertoires of roughly 660 subjects were profiled by immunosequencing and related to cytomegalovirus serostatus. In addition to the first cohort of 650 to 750 subjects, a separate validation cohort of around 110 different subjects was used. The study combined high-throughput TCR immunosequencing, statistical association of individual TCRs with disease status, and machine learning to predict cytomegalovirus infection status. To study patterns of TCR occurrence, a later analysis re-analyzed previously published TCR beta repertoires from around 660 donors and added high-resolution HLA genotyping. Rather than using new phenotypic data, the later analysis identified candidate immune exposures from TCR beta sequences and from how often those sequences occurred across donors. In an earlier analysis of 500 to 650 of the donors, high-throughput TCR beta sequencing was used to judge whether each TCR beta V gene segment behaved as functional or pseudogenic. Alongside the repertoire data, information on donor age, sex, ethnicity and CMV serostatus was compiled. In a later genetic analysis, genome-wide SNP genotypes for about three fifths of the roughly 670 donors were used, and that subset was treated as a discovery cohort. Every discovery cohort repertoire had been produced on one sequencing platform. HLA typing included class I and class II loci at four-digit resolution. Typing coverage varied by locus: about 620-630 donors for A, B, C, DRB1 and DQB1; roughly 520 for DQA1; more than 600 for DPA1; more than 450 for DPB1. Roughly 5 DR-DQ haplotypes were handled as single units for association and clustering, since linkage in the cohort was strong. Among about 360 genotyped donors of the cohort, an average of about 240,000 unique TCR beta nucleotide sequences were sequenced per donor, roughly 20% of them non-productive. Points the paper makes about the study in general: Because HLA typing was missing for some donors at each locus, association tests included only the typed subset. Several of the top co-occurrence clusters appeared to be linked to parvovirus B19, influenza, CMV and Epstein-Barr virus, according to a later analysis. In vitro tests confirmed that a few of the cytomegalovirus-associated TCR beta chains recognize cytomegalovirus antigens. A cluster of highly shared sequence variants was judged likely to represent a technical artifact of the sequencing pipeline. According to the authors, the approach could potentially be generalized to other disease states and immunological phenotypes. Broadly in line with IMGT annotations, most TCR beta V segments showed up in productive rearrangements about 87% or about 30% of the time in an earlier analysis of around 550 of the donors. The presence/absence analyses assumed that sequencing depth was roughly uniform across donors, and that assumption may not be true. The 87-base-pair reads could not distinguish some IMGT-functional V segments, including TRBV6-2 and TRBV6-3, so those segments were excluded. The cohort was sequenced for TCR beta chains only, and without alpha or paired-chain data the features that could be detected were limited. In a later analysis, most CMV-associated TCR beta chains were found to appear HLA-restricted, with HLA associations seemingly driven largely by CMV exposure. Strong co-occurrence of HLA alleles, especially DR and DQ, made assigning TCR associations to individual alleles difficult. In a later genetic analysis, fewer N-insertions in productive TCRs were reported among donors in an Asian-associated ancestry cluster than the roughly 640-donor mean. In a later genetic analysis, a missense DCLRE1C variant was associated with V-gene and J-gene trimming of TCR beta chains, and the association was replicated in an independent cohort. The earlier analysis of approximately 560 of the donors excluded fewer than 20 rarely observed V segments, including chromosome 9 orphons, because counts were too low. A further reported finding was that TCR beta sequences accurately predicted the HLA-A and HLA-B alleles for most subjects in the first cohort. In a later analysis, over 15,000 TCR beta sequences were associated with specific HLA alleles at a false discovery rate of 0.05. In both the original and validation cohorts, the classifier was reported to diagnose cytomegalovirus status with high specificity and sensitivity. Linkage disequilibrium might explain the correlated functional status among segregating V segments, but an unknown experimental factor could not be excluded. For the cohort, immune exposure information was limited to CMV serostatus. A later analysis found that TCR association rates varied across HLA loci, with DRB1 alleles showing the most associated TCRs and HLA-C alleles the fewest. Compared with equally common non-associated chains, HLA-associated TCR beta chains in a later analysis were more clonally expanded and had lower generation probabilities. The study gave a list of roughly 150 TCR beta chains associated with cytomegalovirus. Most TCR sequences were observed very rarely across donors, whereas some public TCRs were present in many individuals.

In the germline V gene, CDR1 corresponds to MGHRA and CDR2 to YSYEKL. From the cysteine up to the phenylalanine, the CDR3 has a length of 16 residues. Left in the record is the CDR3 DNA by itself, 48 bases read in frame from the first base. V is cut by 3 bases and J by 5 bases, and the space between the germline ends is 19 bases. The library was prepared using the immunoSEQ multiplex PCR assay. For the multiplex PCR, a mixture combining 60 forward primers for TCR Vbeta segments and 13 reverse primers for TCR Jbeta segments was used. Amplification of the CDR3 region of rearranged TCR beta genes was performed with a multiplex PCR assay on genomic DNA. Amplified TCR beta libraries were sequenced as 87-base-pair reads on the Illumina HiSeq System. In the source study's methods: Across the roughly 600 repertoires, a later analysis counted tens of millions of unique TCR beta chains, 9 million to 14 million of which were shared by at least two donors. A nearest-neighbor algorithm error-corrected the raw reads and collapsed the reads into unique sequences, merging closely related sequences to remove PCR and sequencing errors. CDR3 sequences were aligned to IMGT reference sequences to assign V, D and J gene segments. For a sequence to be retained, a match of at least six nucleotides was required to both a V gene segment and a J gene segment. Rearrangements were classified as productive when the CDR3 lacked stop codons and remained in frame with V and J, and all other rearrangements were classified as non-productive. Following IMGT convention, CDR3 was defined as the stretch from the second conserved V-encoded cysteine to the conserved J-encoded phenylalanine. The earlier analysis of about 610 of the donors excluded sequences that lacked an unambiguous match to a single V gene segment. In an earlier analysis of 450 to 700 of the donors, V segments were called functional above 56.7% productive rearrangements and were called segregating when the between-donor standard deviation exceeded 5%. A statistical classification framework was built to diagnose cytomegalovirus status from the catalog of TCR beta chain sequences. A later analysis assigned V and J genes by comparing TCR nucleotide sequences with IMGT/GENE-DB human TR gene sequences. The TCRdist pipeline was used in a later analysis to assign CDR3 sequences and most-parsimonious VDJ recombination scenarios. In a later analysis, every TCR beta chain was defined by the combination of its CDR3 amino acid sequence and its V-gene family, and reads without a unique V-gene family were dropped. In a later analysis, nearly 600 highly shared, low-generation-probability nucleotide sequences were removed to address suspected cross-contamination and a sequencing artifact. In a later analysis, a clonal expansion index for each public chain was calculated from normalized within-repertoire ranks of inferred template counts. A later analysis computed generation probabilities with a VDJ recombination model fitted to out-of-frame rearrangements, and checked the results against IGoR. In a later analysis, hypergeometric tests were used to score TCR-TCR, TCR-HLA and TCR-CMV co-occurrence, with a repertoire-size bias correction applied to TCR pairs. False discovery rates were estimated in a later analysis by permuting HLA or CMV assignments 20 times. In a later analysis, co-occurring TCRs were grouped with DBSCAN, and TCRdist sequence similarity was added when clustering was performed within HLA-allele-positive subsets. Co-occurrence clustering excluded repertoires with fewer than 30,000 or more than 120,000 public chains, plus five with anomalous nucleotide sharing. This is the immuneACCESS table as TCRdb keeps it, with only in-frame sequences that have V and J called. A part of the clones is gone; compared with another copy, unresolved V genes explain less than half, and the rest is unexplained. The V and J calls and clone size are taken from that table; D and trimming were inferred from the DNA. This sample is represented by 110,000 to 150,000 clones; approximately 80% of them were singletons. 3% to 4.5% of the sample lies in the top ten.

The cohort consisted of 650 to 850 healthy bone marrow donors. Cohort members were all nominally healthy when sampled, although unrecorded immune exposures were likely present. The donor tested CMV seronegative and was one of the 352 seronegative cohort members. Every donor gave a peripheral blood sample, and the peripheral blood mononuclear cells from that sample were used for TCR beta sequencing. The Qiagen DNeasy Blood Extraction Kit was used to extract genomic DNA from the blood cell samples. This sequence originates from a male donor in good health and CMV-seronegative. The sample was PBMCs. Recombination connected TRBV4-1 to TRBJ1-1; a tentative D call is TRBD1 (5 bases match). The nucleotide sequence is given as TGCGCCAGCAGCCAGGAGATTGGGACTATTAGGACTGAAGCTTTCTTT. It translates to CASSQEIGTIRTEAFF.